Described below is a single T cell receptor (beta chain) sequence and its context. The sample comes from a study of technical replicates of blood from a handful of donors. Profiling relied on immunoSEQ multiplex PCR, and the TCRdb table lists in-frame clones only, not all of them. The sample consists of just over 70,000 clones, about 94% of them appearing once. Trimming at V came to 4 bases and at J to 4 bases, leaving 12 bases not matched to a gene. CDR1 is MNHNS, CDR2 SASEGT, per germline. The CDR3 consists of 16 residues. The chain employs TRBV6-1 and TRBJ2-7, with TRBD1 matching 8 bases. The source of this sequence is a human donor in good health. Input material: T cells isolated from PBMCs. The CDR3 DNA follows: TGTGCCAGCAGTGCCCTCCGGGACAGGAATGATTACGAGCAGTACTTC. Protein product: CASSALRDRNDYEQYF.